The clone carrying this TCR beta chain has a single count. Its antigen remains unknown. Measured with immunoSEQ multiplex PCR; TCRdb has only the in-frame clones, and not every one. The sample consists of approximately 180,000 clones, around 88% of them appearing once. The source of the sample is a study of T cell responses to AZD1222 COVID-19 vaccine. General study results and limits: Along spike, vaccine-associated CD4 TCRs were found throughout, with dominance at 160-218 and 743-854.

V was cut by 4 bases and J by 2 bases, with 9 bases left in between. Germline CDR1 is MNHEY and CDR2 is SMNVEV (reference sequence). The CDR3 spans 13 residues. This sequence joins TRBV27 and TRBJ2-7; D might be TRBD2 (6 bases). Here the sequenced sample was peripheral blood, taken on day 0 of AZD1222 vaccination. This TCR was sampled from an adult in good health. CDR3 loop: CASSSGVAYEQYF. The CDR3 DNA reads TGTGCCAGCAGTTCGGGGGTTGCCTACGAGCAGTACTTC.